Each of the 20 T cell receptor beta chains below was sequenced from the same sample in a study of regulatory T cells in long-lasting Graves disease. To make TCR beta libraries, researchers used iRepertoire HTBI primers and Arm-PCR of CDR3 regions. TCRdb called the multiplex PCR reads again in MiXCR, with one record for every CDR3 protein. This sample has hundreds of thousands of distinct CDR3 sequences, with about 17% found just once. As for time point: newly diagnosed GD, antithyroid drugs for less than 3 months. From PBMCs, RNA was extracted and then used to make the TCR library. The same sample was also studied in work on T cells in Graves' hyperthyroidism and ophthalmopathy.

Specimen: peripheral blood mononuclear cells (PBMCs), collected at new diagnosis, from a patient treated with antithyroid drugs. The receptors come from a woman aged 25 to 39 with Graves disease.

There are many counts of this clonotype. The rearrangement links TRBV18 to TRBJ1-5; the D gene is possibly TRBD1 (5 bases). The CDR3 runs 18 residues. V shed 1 base and J shed 2 bases, with 18 bases lying between them. Germline values: CDR1 KGHSH, CDR2 LQKENI. The CDR3 region has the DNA TGTGCCAGCTCACCACGGGCAGGGCCACCCGATGGCAATCAGCCCCAGCATTTT. This encodes CASSPRAGPPDGNQPQHF.

This clonotype was seen repeatedly, ten times or more. The chain couples TRBV27 to TRBJ1-1; D ambiguous. This CDR3 is built from 13 residues. V lost 5 bases, J lost 6 bases, and 13 bases lay in between. CDR1 is MNHEY, CDR2 SMNVEV, per germline (reference sequence). CDR3 bases: TGTGCCAGCAGTCCTGACACCCGTCCTGAAGCTTTCTTT. Amino acids: CASSPDTRPEAFF.

In its sample, this clonotype was seen many times. The chain carries TRBV28 and TRBJ2-1, with 8 bases aligning to TRBD2. V was clipped by 4 bases and J by 7 bases; unmatched bases: 6. Germline V gene sequence: CDR1 MDHEN, CDR2 SYDVKM. This CDR3 is built from 14 residues. CDR3 DNA sequence: TGTGCCAGCAGTTCCCCGGGGGGGACGAATGAGCAGTTCTTC. It translates to CASSSPGGTNEQFF.

This clonotype came up a few times. The chain employs TRBV29-1 and TRBJ2-3, with 8 bases aligning to TRBD1. The germline CDR1 and CDR2 sequences are SQVTM and ANQGSEA. The CDR3 is made up of 13 amino acids. The V segment lost 7 bases and the J segment 3 bases; nucleotides outside the gene matches: 6. In nucleotides, the CDR3 is TGCAGCGGTTGGACAGGGAAGACAGATACGCAGTATTTT. It codes for CSGWTGKTDTQYF.

Concerning this clonotype: A clone one base away is much larger, so this may be a read error. V gene TRBV12-3 or TRBV12-4 combines with J gene TRBJ2-7; 9 bases agree with TRBD1. The CDR3 sequence is 13 residues long. DNA for the CDR3: TGTGCCGGCAGTGGGGACAGGGCTTTCGAGCAGTACTTC. As protein: CAGSGDRAFEQYF.

This clonotype was recorded only once. The CDR3 DNA follows: TGTGCCAGTAGTTACGGGAACTACAATGAGCAGTTCTTC. This translates into CASSYGNYNEQFF. This chain joins TRBV19 and TRBJ2-1, with a tentative D call TRBD2 (5 bases). The CDR3 covers 13 residues. V lost 5 bases to trimming and J lost 3 bases, with 8 bases between them. Germline-derived CDR1 and CDR2 are LNHDA and SQIVND (reference sequence).

This clonotype was seen repeatedly, ten times or more. This chain connects TRBV19 to TRBJ1-1; D is undetermined. The V gene's germline CDR1 is LNHDA and CDR2 SQIVND (reference sequence). The CDR3 sequence is 13 residues long. The V end lost 5 bases, the J end lost 4 bases, and 11 bases lay between the germline ends. The DNA of the CDR3 is TGTGCCAGTAGTTGGTCAGCGGGCACTGAAGCTTTCTTT. Protein: CASSWSAGTEAFF.

CDR3 protein: CASSLRRESKNIQYF. For the CDR3, the DNA is TGTGCCAGTAGTCTCCGGCGGGAGAGCAAAAACATTCAGTACTTC. The chain carries TRBV19 and TRBJ2-4; the match to TRBD2 covers 7 bases. V dropped 5 bases and J dropped 3; count of bases not matched to a gene: 7. Germline V CDR1 and CDR2: LNHDA, SQIVND (reference sequence). The CDR3 is 15 amino acids. Complete variable domain (other parts from reference TRBV19 and TRBJ2-4): DGGITQSPKYLFRKEGQNVTLSCEQNLNHDAMYWYRQDPGQGLRLIYYSQIVNDFQKGDIAEGYSVSREKKESFPLTVTSAQKNPTAFYLCASSLRRESKNIQYFGAGTRLSVL.

This clonotype was observed a few times. This rearrangement joins TRBV6-2 or TRBV6-3 to TRBJ1-2; D not certain. The V gene's germline CDR1 is MNHEY and CDR2 SVGEGT. This CDR3 is built from 16 residues. Trimming shortened V by 5 bases and J by 4 bases, and 20 bases separated the two germline ends. As DNA, the CDR3 is TGTGCCAGCAGTCCCAGTCCGGGAGTTCTATTCTATGGCTACACCTTC. Translating gives CASSPSPGVLFYGYTF.

The chain joins TRBV6-2 or TRBV6-3 to TRBJ2-1; 11 positions match TRBD2. The V gene end was trimmed by 6 bases and the J gene end by 2 bases; junction bases not matched to a gene: 3. The CDR3 contains 15 residues. Germline CDR1 reads MNHEY; CDR2 reads SVGEGT. CDR3: CASSILAGAYNEQFF. The DNA of the CDR3 is TGTGCCAGCAGCATACTAGCGGGAGCCTACAATGAGCAGTTCTTC.

This clonotype was recorded many times. This chain joins TRBV28 and TRBJ1-5; D remains ambiguous. Looked up from germline, CDR1 is MDHEN and CDR2 is SYDVKM. V was shortened by 7 bases and J by 7 bases, with 17 bases between the two germline ends. The CDR3 covers 14 residues. The CDR3 here is CASTNGRQSQPQHF. The CDR3, as DNA: TGTGCCAGCACCAACGGGAGGCAGAGCCAGCCCCAGCATTTT.

Ten or more counts support this clonotype. This chain uses TRBV18 with TRBJ1-1; 11 nucleotides agree with TRBD1. V was pared by 10 bases and J by 5 bases, with 18 bases of the junction left unmatched. Germline V gene sequence: CDR1 KGHSH, CDR2 LQKENI. The CDR3 spans 17 residues. The CDR3 here is CATAHQGTGGRVTEAFF. The CDR3, as DNA: TGTGCCACAGCTCATCAGGGGACAGGGGGTCGCGTAACTGAAGCTTTCTTT.

The V and J genes are TRBV19 and TRBJ2-1; 11 bases agree with TRBD2. J was trimmed by 12 bases and V by 1 base; bases with no gene match: 8. This CDR3 is built from 15 residues. Germline values: CDR1 LNHDA, CDR2 SQIVND (reference sequence). The CDR3 here is CASSIGSGRAGGQFF. The CDR3 DNA reads TGTGCCAGTAGTATAGGTAGCGGGAGGGCCGGAGGGCAGTTCTTC.

This clonotype appeared many times. The chain is built from TRBV3-1 and TRBJ2-1; D not resolved. The CDR3 spans 13 residues. V lost 2 bases and J 5 bases, leaving 7 bases between the germline ends. Germline V gene data show CDR1 as LGHDT and CDR2 as YNNKEL (reference sequence). The CDR3 sequence: CASSQYMDNEQFF. CDR3 nucleotide sequence: TGTGCCAGCAGCCAATACATGGACAATGAGCAGTTCTTC.

The CDR3: CSAHGLAGVGDEQFF. The CDR3 region has the DNA TGCAGTGCCCACGGACTAGCGGGTGTTGGGGATGAGCAGTTCTTC. The chain carries TRBV20-1 and TRBJ2-1; 11 bases map to TRBD2. V gave up 6 bases and J gave up 8 bases; unmatched junction bases: 12. Germline lookup yields CDR1 DFQATT and CDR2 SNEGSKA (reference sequence). The CDR3 runs 15 residues.

This clonotype was seen a handful of times. The junction shows a germline mismatch at one end, possibly a read error. The chain combines TRBV5-1 with TRBJ2-5; TRBD2 agrees at 13 bases. The CDR3 totals 20 residues. The germline V gene has CDR1 SGHRS and CDR2 YFSETQ. CDR3 in DNA: TGTGCCAGCAGCTTAGTTGTGTTGGGGACTAGCGGGAAGAATGAAGAGACCCAGTACTTC. This sequence encodes CASSLVVLGTSGKNEETQYF.

This clonotype was detected ten times or more. V and J are TRBV9 and TRBJ1-2; possibly TRBD1 for D (6 bases). The CDR3 is 16 amino acids. Germline CDR1 reads SGDLS; CDR2 reads YYNGEE. The V end was cut by 0 bases, the J end by 0 bases, with 12 bases between. The CDR3 here is CASSVGTARPNYGYTF. The CDR3 DNA is TGTGCCAGCAGCGTAGGGACAGCGCGTCCTAACTATGGCTACACCTTC.

V is TRBV6-1 and J is TRBJ2-3; TRBD1 might be the D (6 bases). V shed 1 base and J shed 6 bases, with 17 bases lying between them. The CDR3 loop spans 16 amino acids. The V gene's germline CDR1 is MNHNS and CDR2 SASEGT. In nucleotides, the CDR3 is TGTGCCAGCAGTGAAGAAGTGGTGCAGGGGAAGGATACGCAGTATTTT. This translates into CASSEEVVQGKDTQYF.

The chain's CDR3 is CASRRDESTEAFF. DNA for the CDR3: TGTGCCAGCAGGAGGGATGAGAGCACTGAAGCTTTCTTT. The chain is built from TRBV6-1 and TRBJ1-1; D gene unclear. The V and J ends lost 6 bases and 4 bases respectively, with 12 bases between them. The germline V gene has CDR1 MNHNS and CDR2 SASEGT. This CDR3 contains 13 residues.

A remark on this clonotype: One base separates it from a far larger clone, so it is likely a read error. The rearrangement joins TRBV5-1 to TRBJ2-1; D is unclear. This CDR3 comprises 13 residues. Germline-derived CDR1 and CDR2 are SGHRS and YFSETQ. DNA of the CDR3: TGTGCCAGCAGCTTGAACCCTAATTACGAGCAGTTCTTC. Translation: CASSLNPNYEQFF.